A single sample is the source of the 32 T cell receptor beta chains below, sequenced in a study of CD8+CD57+ T cells in acquired aplastic anemia. Genomic DNA acted as the template from which TCR beta VDJ combination and CDR3 sequence profiling were carried out. TCRdb fed the reads into MiXCR, producing one record per CDR3 protein. Seen here are more than 150,000 distinct CDR3 sequences, roughly 64% observed once, and the top ten hold more than 45%. Sequenced: sorted CD4+, CD8+, or CD8+CD57+ T cells (not recorded which) from PBMCs. These receptors were obtained from a human donor with severe aplastic anemia or a healthy control (not recorded which).

The count of this clonotype is one. This chain links TRBV7-9 with TRBJ1-3; tentatively, D is TRBD1 (5 bases). This CDR3 contains 16 residues. Trimming cost V 1 base and J 2 bases, with 12 bases left between them. Germline V gene sequence: CDR1 SEHNR, CDR2 FQNEAQ (reference sequence). CDR3 coding DNA: TGTGCCAGCAGCTTAGTATCCGGGACGACTGGAAACACCATATATTTT. It encodes CASSLVSGTTGNTIYF.

J is TRBJ1-1 and V is TRBV11-2; TRBD1 might be the D (5 bases). V lost 1 base to trimming and J lost 8 bases, with 17 bases between them. Germline values: CDR1 SGHAT, CDR2 FQNNGV. The CDR3 sequence is 15 residues long. DNA of the CDR3: TGTGCCAGCAGCTTAGGGGGCTTATCGTCGGGGGAAGCTTTCTTT. Residues: CASSLGGLSSGEAFF.

This clonotype was recorded many times. The rearrangement links TRBV11-3 to TRBJ2-1, with no clear D. Germline V gene data show CDR1 as SGHNT and CDR2 as YENEEA. The CDR3 spans 16 residues. The ends were cut back, 5 bases at V and 4 bases at J, with 18 bases in the middle. Here the CDR3 DNA reads TGTGCCAGCAGCGTCCGTACGGGTTTCGGGTACAATGAGCAGTTCTTC. As protein: CASSVRTGFGYNEQFF.

The chain combines TRBV7-8 with TRBJ2-3; D may be TRBD2 (5 bases). The V and J ends lost 6 bases and 2 bases respectively, with 18 bases between them. Looked up from germline, CDR1 is SGHVS and CDR2 is FQNEAQ. This CDR3 is 16 amino acids long. The CDR3 bases are TGTGCCAGCAGATCCGGGGTTGAGAAAAACACAGATACGCAGTATTTT. Its translation is CASRSGVEKNTDTQYF.

This clonotype appeared once. The chain combines TRBV19 with TRBJ1-6, with a possible D match to TRBD1 (6 bases). CDR1 LNHDA and CDR2 SQIVND come from the germline V gene (reference sequence). This CDR3 comprises 15 residues. Trimming took 7 bases from V and 8 from J, leaving 18 bases between them. In nucleotides, the CDR3 is TGTGCCAGTACCGATAGGGGGGCTCTGCATTCACCCCTCCACTTT. This sequence encodes CASTDRGALHSPLHF.

The chain employs TRBV20-1 and TRBJ2-3; D is unclear. The CDR3 is made up of 14 amino acids. The germline V and J ends were trimmed by 4 bases and 0 bases, with 11 bases remaining between them. Looked up from germline, CDR1 is DFQATT and CDR2 is SNEGSKA (reference sequence). The CDR3 spells CSANSGTSTDTQYF. CDR3 sequence (DNA): TGCAGTGCTAACAGTGGAACTAGCACAGATACGCAGTATTTT.

The V and J genes are TRBV20-1 and TRBJ1-5; D remains ambiguous. Germline V gives CDR1 DFQATT, CDR2 SNEGSKA (reference sequence). CDR3 length: 15 residues. The V and J ends lost 0 bases and 4 bases respectively, with 13 bases between them. The CDR3 DNA follows: TGCAGTGCTAGAGATCCCAACAGAGGGAATCAGCCCCAGCATTTT. Translation gives CSARDPNRGNQPQHF.

This clonotype was found many times. The CDR3 sequence: CASSPDSGGTNEQFF. For the CDR3, the DNA is TGTGCCAGCAGCCCTGATAGCGGGGGGACCAATGAGCAGTTCTTC. The rearrangement joins TRBV6-1 to TRBJ2-1; 10 bases agree with TRBD2. Per germline, CDR1 MNHNS and CDR2 SASEGT. The CDR3 length is 15 residues. J lost 6 bases, V lost 6 bases, and 8 bases had no gene match.

This sequence joins TRBV20-1 and TRBJ1-6; D unclear. CDR1 and CDR2 (germline): DFQATT, SNEGSKA (reference sequence). V dropped 0 bases and J dropped 14 bases, with 20 bases sitting between them. There are 15 residues in the CDR3. The CDR3 sequence is CSARDVGESILALHF. The CDR3 bases are TGCAGTGCTAGAGATGTCGGGGAATCTATTCTGGCCCTCCACTTT.

The chain uses TRBV20-1 and TRBJ2-3; TRBD2 aligns across 9 bases. J lost 4 bases, V lost 6 bases, and 5 bases had no gene match. The CDR3 loop spans 13 amino acids. Germline V gives CDR1 DFQATT, CDR2 SNEGSKA (reference sequence). CDR3 residues: CSANIAGADTQYF. The CDR3 DNA sequence: TGCAGTGCGAATATAGCGGGAGCAGATACGCAGTATTTT.

The chain uses TRBV7-9 and TRBJ2-7, with 8 bases aligning to TRBD2. Germline V gene sequence: CDR1 SEHNR, CDR2 FQNEAQ (reference sequence). This CDR3 comprises 12 residues. The junction had 0 bases not matched to a gene; V was cut back by 2 bases and J by 6 bases. In DNA, the CDR3 is TGTGCCAGCAGCTTAACTAGCGGCGAGCAGTACTTC. Translated, it gives CASSLTSGEQYF.

This rearrangement joins TRBV20-1 to TRBJ2-3; D may be TRBD1 (6 bases). Trimming took 4 bases from V and 6 from J, leaving 11 bases between them. The germline V gene has CDR1 DFQATT and CDR2 SNEGSKA (reference sequence). This CDR3 has 12 residues. CDR3 amino acids: CSANREGDTQYF. The CDR3, as DNA: TGCAGTGCTAACAGGGAAGGCGATACGCAGTATTTT.

V is TRBV7-8 and J is TRBJ1-1; the D gene is possibly TRBD1 (6 bases). Germline CDR1 and CDR2: SGHVS and FQNEAQ. There are 14 residues in the CDR3. V was clipped by 2 bases and J by 5 bases, with 12 bases between them. The CDR3 DNA follows: TGTGCCAGCAGCTTAAGATTTAGGGGGACTGAAGCTTTCTTT. Its protein is CASSLRFRGTEAFF. Combining the CDR3 with reference TRBV7-8 and TRBJ1-1 gives the whole variable domain GAGVSQSPRYKVAKRGQDVALRCDPISGHVSLFWYQQALGQGPEFLTYFQNEAQLDKSGLPSDRFFAERPEGSVSTLKIQRTQQEDSAVYLCASSLRFRGTEAFFGQGTRLTVV.

The chain combines TRBV29-1 with TRBJ1-2; D perhaps matches TRBD1 (5 bases). V gave up 0 bases and J gave up 7 bases, with 9 bases separating them. CDR1 and CDR2 (germline): SQVTM, ANQGSEA. The CDR3 has 12 residues. The CDR3 loop reads CSVEDRGGGYTF. CDR3 DNA sequence: TGCAGCGTTGAAGATCGGGGGGGTGGCTACACCTTC.

This chain connects TRBV7-3 to TRBJ2-2, with D possibly TRBD1 on 7 matching bases. The V end was cut by 5 bases, the J end by 2 bases, with 30 bases between. The CDR3 is 21 residues long. CDR1 and CDR2 (germline): SGHTA, FQGTGA. CDR3: CASSQETLLPTGRPNTGELFF. The CDR3 nucleotides read TGTGCCAGCAGCCAAGAGACTCTACTCCCGACAGGGAGGCCCAACACCGGGGAGCTGTTTTTT. Using reference TRBV7-3 and TRBJ2-2 for the parts outside the CDR3, the full variable domain is GAGVSQTPSNKVTEKGKYVELRCDPISGHTALYWYRQSLGQGPEFLIYFQGTGAADDSGLPNDRFFAVRPEGSVSTLKIQRTERGDSAVYLCASSQETLLPTGRPNTGELFFGEGSRLTVL.

There are many counts of this clonotype. This chain uses TRBV5-5 with TRBJ2-7, with D unclear. The length of the CDR3 is 12 residues. The germline V gene encodes CDR1 SGHKS and CDR2 YYEKEE (reference sequence). V lost 0 bases to trimming and J lost 2 bases, with 3 bases between them. DNA of the CDR3: TGTGCCAGCAGCTTGGTGGCCTACGAGCAGTACTTC. As protein: CASSLVAYEQYF.

The chain couples TRBV7-8 to TRBJ2-7, with D maybe TRBD1 (5 bases). The ends were cut back, 1 base at V and 5 bases at J, with 18 bases in the middle. The CDR3 is 16 amino acids. Per germline, CDR1 SGHVS and CDR2 FQNEAQ. The DNA for the CDR3 is TGTGCCAGCAGCTTAGACGTCTGGCAGGGAAGCCACGAGCAGTACTTC. Amino acids: CASSLDVWQGSHEQYF.

V usage is TRBV5-1 and J usage is TRBJ2-7; D is unresolved. Germline V gene sequence: CDR1 SGHRS, CDR2 YFSETQ. V lost 0 bases and J 0 bases, leaving 10 bases between the germline ends. The length of the CDR3 is 15 residues. The CDR3 loop reads CASSLDLSSSYEQYF. The CDR3 DNA follows: TGCGCCAGCAGCTTGGACTTGTCGAGCTCCTACGAGCAGTACTTC.

The chain joins TRBV19 to TRBJ2-7; D might be TRBD1 (6 bases). Germline values: CDR1 LNHDA, CDR2 SQIVND (reference sequence). The V gene lost 3 bases and the J gene lost 5 bases, with 11 bases spanning the gap. CDR3 length equals 13 residues. CDR3: CASSIWDNDEQYF. CDR3 nucleotides: TGTGCCAGTAGTATTTGGGACAACGACGAGCAGTACTTC.

The rearrangement links TRBV7-9 to TRBJ1-1, with TRBD1 identical over 9 bases. The germline V gene encodes CDR1 SEHNR and CDR2 FQNEAQ (reference sequence). CDR3 size: 11 residues. J was trimmed by 11 bases and V by 3 bases; bases with no gene match: 1. As DNA, the CDR3 is TGTGCCAGCAGCTTCGGGACAGGGGCTTTCTTT. Amino acids: CASSFGTGAFF.

This chain joins TRBV10-2 and TRBJ1-5; D unresolved. CDR3 length equals 14 residues. Germline V gene sequence: CDR1 WSHSY, CDR2 SAAADI. V lost 1 base to trimming and J lost 6 bases, with 10 bases between them. This CDR3 reads CASSELSLGQPQHF. The CDR3 nucleotides read TGCGCCAGCAGTGAGTTATCCCTGGGTCAGCCCCAGCATTTT.

The rearrangement uses TRBV10-2 and TRBJ2-1, with TRBD2 matching over 8 bases. The CDR3 runs 15 residues. Per germline, CDR1 WSHSY and CDR2 SAAADI. With 6 bases clipped from V and 0 bases from J, the junction kept 4 bases outside the gene matches. The CDR3, as DNA: TGCGCCAGCAGCGACCGGGGGGGCTCCTACAATGAGCAGTTCTTC. Translated: CASSDRGGSYNEQFF.

In regard to this clonotype: Likely a read error: the CDR3 ends without its conserved phenylalanine or tryptophan. No DNA is shown, since the ends of the CDR3 on it are uncertain; the CDR3 is the one TCRdb lists. CDR3 amino acids: CSVEVELPP. The rearrangement uses TRBV29-1 and TRBJ2-5. Germline values: CDR1 SQVTM, CDR2 ANQGSEA. The CDR3 sequence runs 9 residues, both termini included.

CDR3 in DNA: TGCAGCGTTGAACGGTTAAGGGAGACCCAGTACTTC. Protein: CSVERLRETQYF. The chain recombines TRBV29-1 with TRBJ2-5, with unresolved D. In germline, CDR1 is SQVTM, CDR2 ANQGSEA. The CDR3 spans 12 residues. Between the trimmed V and J ends, which lost 2 bases and 5 bases, there was a span of 9 bases.

This clonotype occurred a few times. At one end the junction does not follow the germline gene, possibly because of a read error. The V and J genes are TRBV27 and TRBJ1-6, with unresolved D. The CDR3 loop spans 15 amino acids. CDR1 is MNHEY and CDR2 is SMNVEV in the germline V gene (reference sequence). The CDR3, as DNA: TGTGCCAGCAGTTTATACGGTGGATCGGTTTCACCCCTCTACTTT. Translation gives CASSLYGGSVSPLYF.

This clonotype appeared once. The CDR3 is CASTPTSRETQYF. The CDR3, as DNA: TGTGCCAGTACCCCGACTAGTCGGGAGACCCAGTACTTC. The genes are TRBV19 and TRBJ2-5, with D perhaps matching TRBD2 (6 bases). With 7 bases removed from V and 5 bases from J, the gap between germline ends came to 14 bases. The germline gives CDR1 LNHDA, CDR2 SQIVND (reference sequence). The CDR3 extends over 13 amino acids.

To note about this clonotype: It is likely a read error, because the conserved phenylalanine at the end of the CDR3 is missing. Because the CDR3's place on the DNA is in doubt, the DNA is left out and the CDR3 is given as listed by TCRdb. V is TRBV9 and J is TRBJ2-3; the table's D gene call, TRBD1, was not cross checked with the DNA. The CDR3 totals 8 residues, both ends included. Germline V gene data show CDR1 as SGDLS and CDR2 as YYNGEE. CDR3 region: CASSRTTG.

The chain links TRBV2 to TRBJ2-1; D is ambiguous. From germline, CDR1 is SNHLY and CDR2 FYNNEI. The CDR3 runs 13 residues. Deletions cut 4 bases from V and 5 bases from J, with 9 bases between. In DNA, the CDR3 is TGTGCCAGCAGTGTTCTAGTAGACAATGAGCAGTTCTTC. Translating gives CASSVLVDNEQFF.

DNA for the CDR3: TGCAGTGCTAATCAGGGGGCCTATGGCTACACCTTC. It is translated as CSANQGAYGYTF. The chain combines TRBV20-1 with TRBJ1-2; TRBD1 aligns across 8 bases. The CDR3 is 12 amino acids. The germline gives CDR1 DFQATT, CDR2 SNEGSKA (reference sequence). Trimming at V came to 4 bases and at J to 4 bases, leaving 2 bases not matched to a gene.

Ten or more counts support this clonotype. This chain connects TRBV7-2 to TRBJ2-7; no clear D. CDR3 size: 12 residues. The V gene's germline CDR1 is SGHTA and CDR2 FQGNSA. Trimming took off 2 bases at V and 2 bases at J, with 4 bases between the two ends. CDR3 coding DNA: TGTGCCAGCAGCTTAACCCCCTACGAGCAGTACTTC. This codes for CASSLTPYEQYF.

This clonotype was picked up a small number of times. V is TRBV20-1 and J is TRBJ1-6, with D hard to call. The CDR3 consists of 14 residues. Looked up from germline, CDR1 is DFQATT and CDR2 is SNEGSKA (reference sequence). Trimming cost V 2 bases and J 6 bases, with 11 bases left between them. The DNA of the CDR3 is TGCAGTGCTAGAAGGCCGGATCTTAATTCACCCCTCCACTTT. Translating gives CSARRPDLNSPLHF.

This rearrangement joins TRBV5-6 to TRBJ2-1; TRBD2 might be the D (6 bases). CDR3 size: 15 residues. The V and J ends lost 3 bases and 3 bases respectively, with 13 bases between them. Germline CDR1 SGHDT, CDR2 YYEEEE. The CDR3 coding sequence is TGTGCCAGCAGCTCGCGGGGACTCGGCTACAATGAGCAGTTCTTC. Its protein is CASSSRGLGYNEQFF.